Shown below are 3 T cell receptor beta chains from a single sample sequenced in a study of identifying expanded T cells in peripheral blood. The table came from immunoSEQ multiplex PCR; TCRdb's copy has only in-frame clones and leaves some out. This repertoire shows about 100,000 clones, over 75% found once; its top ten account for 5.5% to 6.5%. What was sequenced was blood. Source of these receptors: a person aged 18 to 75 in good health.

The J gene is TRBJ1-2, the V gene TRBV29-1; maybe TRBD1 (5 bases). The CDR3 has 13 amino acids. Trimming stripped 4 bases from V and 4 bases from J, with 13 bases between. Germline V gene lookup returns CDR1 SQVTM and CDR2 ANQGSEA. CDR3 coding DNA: TGCAGCGTTGTTGACAGTCACCCCTATGGCTACACCTTC. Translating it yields CSVVDSHPYGYTF.

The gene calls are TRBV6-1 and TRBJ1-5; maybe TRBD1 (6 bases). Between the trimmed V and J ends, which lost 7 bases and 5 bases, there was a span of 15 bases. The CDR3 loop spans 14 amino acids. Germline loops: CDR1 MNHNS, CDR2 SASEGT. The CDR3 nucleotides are TGTGCCAGCATAATAACAGGGAGCGATCAGCCCCAGCATTTT. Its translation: CASIITGSDQPQHF.

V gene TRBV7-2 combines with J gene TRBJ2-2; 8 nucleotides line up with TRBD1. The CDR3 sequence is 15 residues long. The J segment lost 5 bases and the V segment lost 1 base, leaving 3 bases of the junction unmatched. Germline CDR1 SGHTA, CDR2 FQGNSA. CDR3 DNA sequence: TGTGCCAGCAGCTTAGGACAGGGGTGGACCGGGGAGCTGTTTTTT. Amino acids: CASSLGQGWTGELFF.